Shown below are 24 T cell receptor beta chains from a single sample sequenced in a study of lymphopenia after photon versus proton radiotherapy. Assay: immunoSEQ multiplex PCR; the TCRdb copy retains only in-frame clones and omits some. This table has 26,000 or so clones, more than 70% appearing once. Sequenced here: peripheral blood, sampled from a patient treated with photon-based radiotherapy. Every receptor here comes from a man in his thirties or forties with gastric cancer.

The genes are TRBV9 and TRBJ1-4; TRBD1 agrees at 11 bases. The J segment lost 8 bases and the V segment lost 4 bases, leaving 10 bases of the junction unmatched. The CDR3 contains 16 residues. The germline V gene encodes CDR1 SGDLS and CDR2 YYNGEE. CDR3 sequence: CASSFSPGQGGEKLFF. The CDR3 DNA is TGTGCCAGCAGCTTCTCCCCGGGACAGGGGGGAGAAAAACTGTTTTTT.

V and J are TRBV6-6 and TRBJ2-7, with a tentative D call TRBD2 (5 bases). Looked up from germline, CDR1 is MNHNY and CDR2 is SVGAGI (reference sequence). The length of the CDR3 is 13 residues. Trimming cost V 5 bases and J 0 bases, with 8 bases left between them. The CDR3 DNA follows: TGTGCCAGCAGTCAGCGGAGCTCCTACGAGCAGTACTTC. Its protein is CASSQRSSYEQYF.

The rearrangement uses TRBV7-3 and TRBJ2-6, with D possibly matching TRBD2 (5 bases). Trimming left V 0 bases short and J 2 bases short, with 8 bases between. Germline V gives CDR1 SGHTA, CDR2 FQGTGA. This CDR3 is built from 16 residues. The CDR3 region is CASSLTIGAGANVLTF. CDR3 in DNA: TGTGCCAGCAGCTTAACAATCGGGGCTGGGGCCAACGTCCTGACTTTC.

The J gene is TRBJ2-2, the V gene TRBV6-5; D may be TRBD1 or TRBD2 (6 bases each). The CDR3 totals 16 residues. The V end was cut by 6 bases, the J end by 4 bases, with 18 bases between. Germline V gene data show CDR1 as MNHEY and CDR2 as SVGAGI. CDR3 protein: CASSYRQQGGTGELFF. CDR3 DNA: TGTGCCAGCAGCTACCGTCAACAGGGAGGCACCGGGGAGCTGTTTTTT.

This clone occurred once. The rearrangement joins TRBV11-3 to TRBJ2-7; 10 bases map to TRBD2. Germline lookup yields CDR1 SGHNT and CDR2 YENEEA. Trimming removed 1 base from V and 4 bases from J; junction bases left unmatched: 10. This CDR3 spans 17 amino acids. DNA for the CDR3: TGTGCCAGCAGCTTAGCCCCCCCTCCTAGCGGGGGATACGAGCAGTACTTC. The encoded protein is CASSLAPPPSGGYEQYF.

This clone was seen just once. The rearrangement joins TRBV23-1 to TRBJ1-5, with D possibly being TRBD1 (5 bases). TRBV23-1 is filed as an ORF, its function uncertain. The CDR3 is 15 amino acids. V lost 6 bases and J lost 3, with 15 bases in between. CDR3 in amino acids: CASSPRAGHNQPQHF. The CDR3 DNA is TGCGCCAGCAGCCCCAGGGCAGGCCACAATCAGCCCCAGCATTTT.

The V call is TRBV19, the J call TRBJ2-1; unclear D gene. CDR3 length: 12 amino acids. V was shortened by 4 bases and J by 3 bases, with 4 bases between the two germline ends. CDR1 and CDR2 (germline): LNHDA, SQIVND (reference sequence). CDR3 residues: CASSTYYNEQFF. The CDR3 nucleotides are TGTGCCAGTAGTACATACTACAATGAGCAGTTCTTC. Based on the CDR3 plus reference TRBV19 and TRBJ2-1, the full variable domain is DGGITQSPKYLFRKEGQNVTLSCEQNLNHDAMYWYRQDPGQGLRLIYYSQIVNDFQKGDIAEGYSVSREKKESFPLTVTSAQKNPTAFYLCASSTYYNEQFFGPGTRLTVL.

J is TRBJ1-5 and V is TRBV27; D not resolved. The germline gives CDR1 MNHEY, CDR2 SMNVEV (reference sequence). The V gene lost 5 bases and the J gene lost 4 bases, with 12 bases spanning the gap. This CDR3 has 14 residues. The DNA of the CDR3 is TGTGCCAGCAGTGAGAGTAGGGAGAATCAGCCCCAGCATTTT. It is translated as CASSESRENQPQHF.

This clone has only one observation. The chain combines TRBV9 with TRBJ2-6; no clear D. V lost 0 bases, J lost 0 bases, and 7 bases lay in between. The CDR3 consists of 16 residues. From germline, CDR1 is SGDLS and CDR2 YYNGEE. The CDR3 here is CASSVDHRSGANVLTF. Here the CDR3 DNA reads TGTGCCAGCAGCGTAGACCACCGCTCTGGGGCCAACGTCCTGACTTTC.

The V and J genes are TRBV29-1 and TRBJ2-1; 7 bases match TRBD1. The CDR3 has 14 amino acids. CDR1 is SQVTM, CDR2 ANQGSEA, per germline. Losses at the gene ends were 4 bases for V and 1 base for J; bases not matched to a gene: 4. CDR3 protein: CSVGGTASYNEQFF. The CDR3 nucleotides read TGCAGCGTTGGGGGGACAGCGTCCTACAATGAGCAGTTCTTC.

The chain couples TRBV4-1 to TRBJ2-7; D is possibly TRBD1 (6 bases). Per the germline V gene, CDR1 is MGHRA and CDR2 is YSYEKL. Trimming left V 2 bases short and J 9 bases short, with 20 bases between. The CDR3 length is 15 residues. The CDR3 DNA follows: TGCGCCAGCAGCCAAAGTTCAGGGGATGAACTGGGGCAGTACTTC. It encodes CASSQSSGDELGQYF.

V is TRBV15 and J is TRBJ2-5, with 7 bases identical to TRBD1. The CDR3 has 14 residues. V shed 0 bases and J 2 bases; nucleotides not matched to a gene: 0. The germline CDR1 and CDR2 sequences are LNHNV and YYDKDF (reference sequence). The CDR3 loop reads CATSRDRGQETQYF. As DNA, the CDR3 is TGTGCCACCAGCAGAGACAGGGGGCAAGAGACCCAGTACTTC.

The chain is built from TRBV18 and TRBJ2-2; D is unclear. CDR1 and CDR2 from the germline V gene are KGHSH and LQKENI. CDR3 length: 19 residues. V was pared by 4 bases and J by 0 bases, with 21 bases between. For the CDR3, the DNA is TGTGCCAGCTCACGTAAACCCTCTGGGCGGCCCGCGAACACCGGGGAGCTGTTTTTT. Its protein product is CASSRKPSGRPANTGELFF.

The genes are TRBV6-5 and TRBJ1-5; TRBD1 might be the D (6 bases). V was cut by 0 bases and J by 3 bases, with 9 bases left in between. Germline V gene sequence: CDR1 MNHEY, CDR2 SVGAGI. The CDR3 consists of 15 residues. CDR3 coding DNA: TGTGCCAGCAGTTACTCAGCAGGGGCCAATCAGCCCCAGCATTTT. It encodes CASSYSAGANQPQHF.

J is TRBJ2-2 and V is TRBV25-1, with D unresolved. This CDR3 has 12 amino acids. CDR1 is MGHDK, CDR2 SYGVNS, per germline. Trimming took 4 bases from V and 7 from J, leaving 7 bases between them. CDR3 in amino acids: CASSGIIGELFF. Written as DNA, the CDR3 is TGTGCCAGCAGTGGTATCATCGGGGAGCTGTTTTTT.

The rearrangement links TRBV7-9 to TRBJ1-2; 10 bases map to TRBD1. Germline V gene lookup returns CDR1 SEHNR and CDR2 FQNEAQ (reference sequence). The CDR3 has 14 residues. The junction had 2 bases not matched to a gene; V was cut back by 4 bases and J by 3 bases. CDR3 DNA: TGTGCCAGCAGCTCCGGGACAGGGGACTATGGCTACACCTTC. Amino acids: CASSSGTGDYGYTF.

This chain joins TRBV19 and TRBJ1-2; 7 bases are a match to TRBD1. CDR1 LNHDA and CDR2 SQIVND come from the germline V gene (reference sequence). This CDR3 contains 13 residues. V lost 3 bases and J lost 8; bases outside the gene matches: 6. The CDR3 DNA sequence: TGTGCCAGTAGTATCGACAGGGAAGGAGGCTACACCTTC. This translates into CASSIDREGGYTF.

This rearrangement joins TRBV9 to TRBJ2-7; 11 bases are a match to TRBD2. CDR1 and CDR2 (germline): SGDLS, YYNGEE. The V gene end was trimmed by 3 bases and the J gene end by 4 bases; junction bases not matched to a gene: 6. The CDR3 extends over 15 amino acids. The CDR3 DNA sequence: TGTGCCAGCAGCGCGACCGGGACTAGCGGATACGAGCAGTACTTC. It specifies CASSATGTSGYEQYF. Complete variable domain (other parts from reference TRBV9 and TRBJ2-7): DSGVTQTPKHLITATGQRVTLRCSPRSGDLSVYWYQQSLDQGLQFLIQYYNGEERAKGNILERFSAQQFPDLHSELNLSSLELGDSALYFCASSATGTSGYEQYFGPGTRLTVT.

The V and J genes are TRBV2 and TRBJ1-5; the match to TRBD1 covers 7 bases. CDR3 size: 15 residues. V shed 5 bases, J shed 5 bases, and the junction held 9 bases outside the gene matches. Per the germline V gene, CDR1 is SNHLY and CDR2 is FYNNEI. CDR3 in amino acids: CASSIWDSRDQPQHF. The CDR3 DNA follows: TGTGCCAGCAGTATATGGGACAGTCGAGATCAGCCCCAGCATTTT. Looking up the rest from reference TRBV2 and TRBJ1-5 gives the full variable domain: EPEVTQTPSHQVTQMGQEVILRCVPISNHLYFYWYRQILGQKVEFLVSFYNNEISEKSEIFDDQFSVERPDGSNFTLKIRSTKLEDSAMYFCASSIWDSRDQPQHFGDGTRLSIL.

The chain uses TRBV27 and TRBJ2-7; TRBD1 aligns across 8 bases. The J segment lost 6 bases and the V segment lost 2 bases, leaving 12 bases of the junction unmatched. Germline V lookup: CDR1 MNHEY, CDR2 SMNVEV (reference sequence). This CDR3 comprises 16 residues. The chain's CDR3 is CASSLIAPGRGREQYF. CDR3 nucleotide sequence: TGTGCCAGCAGTTTAATCGCCCCGGGCAGGGGGCGCGAGCAGTACTTC.

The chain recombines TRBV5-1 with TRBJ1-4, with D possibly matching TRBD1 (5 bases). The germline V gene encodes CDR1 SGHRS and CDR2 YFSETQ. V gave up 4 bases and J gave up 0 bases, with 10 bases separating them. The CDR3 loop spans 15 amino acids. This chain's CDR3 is CASSLLGATNEKLFF. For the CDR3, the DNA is TGCGCCAGCAGCCTGTTAGGGGCAACTAATGAAAAACTGTTTTTT.

The CDR3 loop is CASSPGGAGNQPQHF. In DNA form, the CDR3 reads TGTGCCAGCAGCCCCGGGGGGGCAGGGAATCAGCCCCAGCATTTT. The chain joins TRBV5-8 to TRBJ1-5; possibly TRBD1 for D (6 bases). This CDR3 has 15 amino acids. The germline V and J ends were trimmed by 4 bases and 4 bases, with 15 bases remaining between them. Germline CDR1 reads SGHTS; CDR2 reads YDEGEE. The whole variable domain, filled in from reference TRBV5-8 and TRBJ1-5, reads EAGVTQSPTHLIKTRGQQATLRCSPISGHTSVYWYQQALGLGLQFLLWYDEGEERNRGNFPPRFSGRQFPNYSSELNVNALELEDSALYLCASSPGGAGNQPQHFGDGTRLSIL.

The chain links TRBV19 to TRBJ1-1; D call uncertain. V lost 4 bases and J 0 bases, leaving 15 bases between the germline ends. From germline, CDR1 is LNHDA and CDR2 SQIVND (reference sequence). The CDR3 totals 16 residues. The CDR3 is CASSRGLVTLNTEAFF. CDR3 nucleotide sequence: TGTGCCAGTAGTAGAGGGCTTGTAACTCTGAACACTGAAGCTTTCTTT.

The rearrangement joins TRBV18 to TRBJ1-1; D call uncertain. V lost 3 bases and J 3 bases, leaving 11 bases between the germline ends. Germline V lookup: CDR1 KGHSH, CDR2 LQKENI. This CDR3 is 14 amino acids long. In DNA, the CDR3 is TGTGCCAGCTCACCCAACGAAAGGGACACTGAAGCTTTCTTT. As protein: CASSPNERDTEAFF.